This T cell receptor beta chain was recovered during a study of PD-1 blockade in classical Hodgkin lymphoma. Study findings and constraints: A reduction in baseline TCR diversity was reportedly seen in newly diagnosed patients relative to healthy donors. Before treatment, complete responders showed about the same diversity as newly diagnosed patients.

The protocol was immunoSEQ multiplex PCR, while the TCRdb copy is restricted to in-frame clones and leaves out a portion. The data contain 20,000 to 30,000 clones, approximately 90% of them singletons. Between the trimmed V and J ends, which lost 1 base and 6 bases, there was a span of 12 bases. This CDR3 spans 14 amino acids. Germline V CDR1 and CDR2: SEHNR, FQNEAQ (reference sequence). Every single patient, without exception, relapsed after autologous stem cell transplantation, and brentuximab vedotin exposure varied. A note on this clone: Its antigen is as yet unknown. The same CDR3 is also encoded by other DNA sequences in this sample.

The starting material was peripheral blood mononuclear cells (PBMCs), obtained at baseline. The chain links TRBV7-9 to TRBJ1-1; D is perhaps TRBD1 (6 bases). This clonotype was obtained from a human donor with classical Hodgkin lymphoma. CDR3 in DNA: TGTGCCAGCAGCTTAGAGGGGGGCAGGTCTGAAGCTTTCTTT. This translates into CASSLEGGRSEAFF.